The sequence of this TCR beta chain was determined in a study of blood T cell repertoires in COVID-19. CDR1 and CDR2 from the germline V gene are LGHDT and YNNKEL (reference sequence). Trimming removed 4 bases from V and 0 bases from J, with 12 bases in between. The CDR3 runs to 16 residues. TCRdb's table, derived via immunoSEQ multiplex PCR, lists solely in-frame clones and lacks some. Of over 450,000 clones listed, less than 90% were seen once; the top ten hold roughly 8.3%. The source is a woman aged 50 to 60 with COVID-19, enrolled during active disease. The rearrangement links TRBV3-1 (or the pseudogene TRBV3-2) to TRBJ1-4; TRBD1 is a possible D gene (6 bases). Sequenced sample: peripheral blood. For the CDR3, the DNA is TGTGCCAGCAGCCGGAACAGGGTCTCAACTAATGAAAAACTGTTTTTT. It is translated as CASSRNRVSTNEKLFF.